This is a list of T cell receptor beta chains from one sample in a study of blood T cells in healthy people across ages. TCRdb fed the 5' RACE reads into MiXCR, producing one record per CDR3 protein. The repertoire holds more than 1.4 million distinct CDR3 sequences, with about 43% as singletons. Sequencing was done on a sample of blood. Receptor source: a woman aged 18-29 years in good health. The CDR3 runs from the conserved cysteine through the conserved F or W. The D gene is left open where the match is weak. Some rows mark clone size as missing; the rest say once, few, many or name a class of expanded clone.

J gene: TRBJ1-2; D gene: .; clone size: .; V gene: TRBV29-1; CDR3 protein: CSVGGGVTWGYTF; CDR3 DNA: TGCAGCGTTGGCGGCGGGGTTACTTGGGGCTACACCTTC
J gene: TRBJ2-3; D gene: .; clone size: few; V gene: TRBV20-1; CDR3 protein: CSAPYRDTQYF; CDR3 DNA: TGCAGTGCTCCTTACAGAGATACGCAGTATTTT
J gene: TRBJ1-5; D gene: .; clone size: few; V gene: TRBV10-3; CDR3 protein: CAISESSRDTSPNQPQHF; CDR3 DNA: TGTGCCATCAGTGAGTCGAGTAGAGACACCTCGCCCAATCAGCCCCAGCATTTT
J gene: TRBJ2-1; D gene: TRBD2; clone size: .; V gene: TRBV28; CDR3 protein: CASSGYGGSSYNEQFF; CDR3 DNA: TGTGCCAGCAGTGGCTACGGGGGGAGCTCCTACAATGAGCAGTTCTTC
J gene: TRBJ2-1; D gene: TRBD2; clone size: .; V gene: TRBV7-9; CDR3 protein: CASSQKAGVKNEQFF; CDR3 DNA: TGTGCCAGCAGCCAAAAAGCGGGAGTAAAGAATGAGCAGTTCTTC
J gene: TRBJ1-2; D gene: TRBD1; clone size: .; V gene: TRBV6-5; CDR3 protein: CASSYSGPADRGGTDYTF; CDR3 DNA: TGTGCCAGCAGTTACTCTGGCCCCGCGGACAGGGGAGGTACCGACTACACCTTC
J gene: TRBJ2-1; D gene: TRBD2; clone size: few; V gene: TRBV5-1; CDR3 protein: CASSPRLAGAISYNEQFF; CDR3 DNA: TGCGCCAGCAGCCCTCGACTAGCGGGAGCCATTTCCTACAATGAGCAGTTCTTC
J gene: TRBJ2-3; D gene: TRBD2; clone size: few; V gene: TRBV5-1; CDR3 protein: CASSSTSGGLTDTQYF; CDR3 DNA: TGCGCCAGCAGCTCAACTAGCGGCGGACTCACAGATACGCAGTATTTT
J gene: TRBJ2-5; D gene: TRBD2; clone size: .; V gene: TRBV20-1; CDR3 protein: CSGSTSGEGETQYF; CDR3 DNA: TGCAGTGGGTCGACTAGCGGGGAAGGCGAGACCCAGTACTTC
J gene: TRBJ1-1; D gene: .; clone size: few; V gene: TRBV10-3; CDR3 protein: CAISPDGNTEAFF; CDR3 DNA: TGTGCCATCAGTCCGGATGGGAACACTGAAGCTTTCTTT
J gene: TRBJ2-5; D gene: TRBD2; clone size: few; V gene: TRBV7-7; CDR3 protein: CASSRLRESETQYF; CDR3 DNA: TGTGCTAGCAGTCGTTTGCGGGAGTCGGAGACCCAGTACTTC
J gene: TRBJ2-7; D gene: .; clone size: .; V gene: TRBV7-9; CDR3 protein: CASSLGKGSSRHEQYF; CDR3 DNA: TGTGCCAGCAGCTTAGGAAAGGGAAGTTCTAGACACGAGCAGTACTTC
J gene: TRBJ2-6; D gene: TRBD1; clone size: .; V gene: TRBV2; CDR3 protein: CASNRDRDSGANVLTF; CDR3 DNA: TGTGCCAGCAATAGGGACAGGGACTCTGGGGCCAACGTCCTGACTTTC
J gene: TRBJ2-5; D gene: TRBD2; clone size: few; V gene: TRBV29-1; CDR3 protein: CSANLLKSGTSGETQYF; CDR3 DNA: TGCAGCGCCAACCTTTTAAAATCCGGGACTAGCGGGGAGACCCAGTACTTC
J gene: TRBJ2-1; D gene: .; clone size: .; V gene: TRBV29-1; CDR3 protein: CSVDPAGYDEQFF; CDR3 DNA: TGCAGCGTTGATCCTGCGGGGTACGATGAGCAGTTCTTC
J gene: TRBJ2-3; D gene: TRBD2; clone size: many; V gene: TRBV20-1; CDR3 protein: CSARDSLAGDADTQYF; CDR3 DNA: TGCAGTGCTAGAGATTCGTTGGCGGGGGACGCAGATACGCAGTATTTT
J gene: TRBJ2-3; D gene: TRBD1; clone size: .; V gene: TRBV5-1; CDR3 protein: CASSSAGTGTDTQYF; CDR3 DNA: TGCGCCAGCAGCTCCGCCGGGACAGGCACAGATACGCAGTATTTT
J gene: TRBJ2-3; D gene: .; clone size: .; V gene: TRBV18; CDR3 protein: CASSPAGDYTQYF; CDR3 DNA: TGTGCCAGCTCCCCGGCTGGGGATTATACGCAGTATTTT
J gene: TRBJ2-1; D gene: TRBD2; clone size: many; V gene: TRBV12-3/TRBV12-4; CDR3 protein: CASSGGYNEQFF; CDR3 DNA: TGTGCCAGCAGCGGGGGGTACAATGAGCAGTTCTTC
J gene: TRBJ1-2; D gene: .; clone size: .; V gene: TRBV7-8; CDR3 protein: CASGQELWGYTF; CDR3 DNA: TGTGCCAGCGGGCAGGAATTGTGGGGCTACACCTTC
J gene: TRBJ2-7; D gene: TRBD2; clone size: few; V gene: TRBV4-1; CDR3 protein: CASSHGTKDYEQYF; CDR3 DNA: TGCGCCAGCAGCCACGGGACTAAAGACTACGAGCAGTACTTC
J gene: TRBJ2-3; D gene: .; clone size: few; V gene: TRBV6-2/TRBV6-3; CDR3 protein: CASSASWTSTDTQYF; CDR3 DNA: TGTGCCAGCAGTGCCTCATGGACTAGCACAGATACGCAGTATTTT
J gene: TRBJ2-1; D gene: .; clone size: .; V gene: TRBV10-3; CDR3 protein: CAISFGQGANNEQFF; CDR3 DNA: TGTGCCATCAGTTTTGGACAAGGGGCTAACAATGAGCAGTTCTTC
J gene: TRBJ2-2; D gene: .; clone size: .; V gene: TRBV10-3; CDR3 protein: CAISAQGIDTGELFF; CDR3 DNA: TGTGCCATCAGCGCGCAGGGGATAGACACCGGGGAGCTGTTTTTT
J gene: TRBJ1-5; D gene: .; clone size: .; V gene: TRBV20-1; CDR3 protein: CSARPGGQAGVRQPQHF; CDR3 DNA: TGCAGTGCTAGGCCCGGGGGGCAGGCGGGGGTAAGGCAGCCCCAGCATTTT